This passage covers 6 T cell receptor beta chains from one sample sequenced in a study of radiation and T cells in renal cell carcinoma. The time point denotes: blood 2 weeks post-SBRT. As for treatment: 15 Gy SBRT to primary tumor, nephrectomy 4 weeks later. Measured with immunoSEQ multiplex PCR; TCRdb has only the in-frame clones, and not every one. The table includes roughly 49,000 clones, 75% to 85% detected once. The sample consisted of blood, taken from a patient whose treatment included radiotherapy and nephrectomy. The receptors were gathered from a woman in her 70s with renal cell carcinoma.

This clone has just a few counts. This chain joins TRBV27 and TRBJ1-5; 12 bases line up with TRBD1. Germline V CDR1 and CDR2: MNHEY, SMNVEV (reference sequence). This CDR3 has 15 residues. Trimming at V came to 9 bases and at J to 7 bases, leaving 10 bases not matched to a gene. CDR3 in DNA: TGTGCCAGTGCCTCCGCCGGGACAGGGGGCCAGCCCCAGCATTTT. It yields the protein CASASAGTGGQPQHF.

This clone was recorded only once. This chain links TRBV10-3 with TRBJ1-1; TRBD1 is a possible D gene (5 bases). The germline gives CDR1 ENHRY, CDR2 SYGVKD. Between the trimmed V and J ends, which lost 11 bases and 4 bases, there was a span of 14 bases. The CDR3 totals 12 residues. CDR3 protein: CAGRGGGTEAFF. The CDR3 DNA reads TGTGCCGGCCGGGGGGGAGGCACTGAAGCTTTCTTT.

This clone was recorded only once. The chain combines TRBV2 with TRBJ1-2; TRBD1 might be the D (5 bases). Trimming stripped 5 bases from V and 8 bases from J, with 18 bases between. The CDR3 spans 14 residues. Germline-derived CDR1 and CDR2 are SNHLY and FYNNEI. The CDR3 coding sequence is TGTGCCAGCAGTAACCGACTTCAGGGCGAGGGCTACACCTTC. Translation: CASSNRLQGEGYTF.

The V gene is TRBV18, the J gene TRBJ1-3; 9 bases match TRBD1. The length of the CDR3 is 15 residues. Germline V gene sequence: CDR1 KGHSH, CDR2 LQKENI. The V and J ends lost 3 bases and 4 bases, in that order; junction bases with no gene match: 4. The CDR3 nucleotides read TGTGCCAGCTCACCGAAAACAGGGGGCGGAAACACCATATATTTT. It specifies CASSPKTGGGNTIYF.

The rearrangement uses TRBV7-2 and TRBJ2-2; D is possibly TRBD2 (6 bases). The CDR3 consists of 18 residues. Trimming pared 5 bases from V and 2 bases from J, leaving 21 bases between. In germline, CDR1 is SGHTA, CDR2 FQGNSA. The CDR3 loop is CASSPHRLGGFNTGELFF. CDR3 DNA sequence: TGTGCCAGCAGCCCCCATAGACTCGGGGGTTTCAACACCGGGGAGCTGTTTTTT. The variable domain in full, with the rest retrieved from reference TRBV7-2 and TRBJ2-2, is GAGVSQSPSNKVTEKGKDVELRCDPISGHTALYWYRQSLGQGLEFLIYFQGNSAPDKSGLPSDRFSAERTGGSVSTLTIQRTQQEDSAVYLCASSPHRLGGFNTGELFFGEGSRLTVL.

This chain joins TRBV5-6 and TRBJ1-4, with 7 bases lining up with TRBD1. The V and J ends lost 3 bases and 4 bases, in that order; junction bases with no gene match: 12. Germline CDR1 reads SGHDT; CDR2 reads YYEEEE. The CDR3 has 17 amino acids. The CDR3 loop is CASSYGQAWGVNEKLFF. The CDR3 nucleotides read TGTGCCAGCAGCTATGGACAGGCCTGGGGAGTTAATGAAAAACTGTTTTTT.